This record concerns one T cell receptor (beta chain) sequence. Its matching antigen is unknown. This sample was included in a study of T cells in narcolepsy. The study's findings and limits: Autoreactive clonotypes reportedly recurred in blood of same and different patients, not controls. Autoreactive clone sequences were missing from some blood memory CD4+ repertoires. Comparing one patient's CSF and blood CD4+ clonotypes highlighted HCRT- and TRIB2-specific autoreactive clonotypes.

This CDR3 has 17 amino acids. Germline CDR1 and CDR2: MGHRA and YSYEKL. The ends were cut back, 0 bases at V and 1 base at J, with 16 bases in the middle. Only in-frame clones appear in the TCRdb table, and some are missing; sequencing was by immunoSEQ multiplex PCR. The sample has under 35,000 clones, 90% seen once. Sequencing was carried out using CD45RA- memory CD4+ T cells from PBMCs. This rearrangement joins TRBV4-1 to TRBJ2-7, with a weak D call TRBD1 (7 bases). The receptor comes from a human donor with narcolepsy. Here the CDR3 DNA reads TGCGCCAGCAGCCAAGAAGGAGGGGCAGGGGGATCCTACGAGCAGTACTTC. It is translated as CASSQEGGAGGSYEQYF.